The clone carrying this T cell receptor beta chain was detected only once. Its target is unknown. The data derive from a study of OX40 agonist ivuxolimab in advanced cancers. Sequencing was performed with immunoSEQ multiplex PCR; in TCRdb, only in-frame clones are kept and a portion is missing. This table holds about 37,000 clones, approximately 84% found once. Study observations and caveats: On average, CD8+ T cells showed a greater number of expanded clones than CD4+.

This sequence was found in an adult with an advanced solid tumor such as melanoma, head and neck, liver or kidney cancer. The source was CD4+ or CD8+ T cells sorted from blood, collected in a trial of the OX40 agonist ivuxolimab.

The CDR3 DNA reads as TGTGCCAGCACCTATGGGGGCAGGGTAGATGAAAAACTGTTTTTT. Encoded protein: CASTYGGRVDEKLFF. The chain uses TRBV6-6 and TRBJ1-4, with TRBD1 as a possible D gene (6 bases). V lost 7 bases to trimming and J lost 6 bases, with 18 bases between them. CDR1 MNHNY and CDR2 SVGAGI come from the germline V gene (reference sequence). This CDR3 contains 15 residues.